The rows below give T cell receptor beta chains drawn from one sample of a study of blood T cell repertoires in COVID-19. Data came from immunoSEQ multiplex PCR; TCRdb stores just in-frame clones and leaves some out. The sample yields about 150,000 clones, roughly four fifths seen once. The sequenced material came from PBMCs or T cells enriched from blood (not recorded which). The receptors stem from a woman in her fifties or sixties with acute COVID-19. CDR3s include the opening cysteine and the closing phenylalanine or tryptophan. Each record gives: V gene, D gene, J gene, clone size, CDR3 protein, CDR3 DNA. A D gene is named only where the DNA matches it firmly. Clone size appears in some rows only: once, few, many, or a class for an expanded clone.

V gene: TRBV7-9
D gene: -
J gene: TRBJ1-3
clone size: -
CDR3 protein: CASSLTGLSGSGNTIYF
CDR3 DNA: TGTGCCAGCAGCTTAACCGGTCTATCTGGCTCTGGAAACACCATATATTTT

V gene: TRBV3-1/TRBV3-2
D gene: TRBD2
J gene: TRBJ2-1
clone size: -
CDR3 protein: CASSQRGSSGSEQFF
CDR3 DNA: TGTGCCAGCAGCCAGAGAGGGTCTAGCGGGAGCGAGCAGTTCTTC

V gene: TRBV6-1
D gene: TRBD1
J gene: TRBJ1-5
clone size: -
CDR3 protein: CASSGGQGSSNQPQHF
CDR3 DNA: TGTGCCAGCAGTGGGGGACAGGGGTCTAGCAATCAGCCCCAGCATTTT

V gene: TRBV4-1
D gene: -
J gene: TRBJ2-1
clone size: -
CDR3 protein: CASSQDSSVAYNEQFF
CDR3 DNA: TGCGCCAGCAGCCAAGATAGCAGCGTTGCCTACAATGAGCAGTTCTTC

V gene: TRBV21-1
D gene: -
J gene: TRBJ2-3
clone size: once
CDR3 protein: CTPPRRDRDEDTQYF
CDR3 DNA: TGTACCCCCCCCCGCCGGGACAGGGATGAAGATACGCAGTATTTT

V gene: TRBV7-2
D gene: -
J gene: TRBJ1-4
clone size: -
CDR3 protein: CASSFGANEKLFF
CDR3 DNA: TGTGCCAGCAGCTTCGGTGCTAATGAAAAACTGTTTTTT

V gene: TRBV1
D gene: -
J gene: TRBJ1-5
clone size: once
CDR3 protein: CTSSRGMGEVGQPQHF
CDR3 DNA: TGCACCAGCAGCCGGGGCATGGGGGAGGTTGGTCAGCCCCAGCATTTT

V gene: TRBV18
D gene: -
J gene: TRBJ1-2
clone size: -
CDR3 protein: CASSPSGGAGYTF
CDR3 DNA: TGTGCCAGCTCACCGAGTGGGGGCGCTGGCTACACCTTC

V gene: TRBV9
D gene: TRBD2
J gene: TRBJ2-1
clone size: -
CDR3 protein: CASSARGGSDNEQFF
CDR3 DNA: TGTGCCAGCAGCGCAAGAGGCGGGAGTGACAATGAGCAGTTCTTC

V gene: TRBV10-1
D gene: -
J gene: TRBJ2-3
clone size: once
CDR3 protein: CASSEGTSSTDTQYF
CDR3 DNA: TGCGCCAGCAGTGAAGGGACATCAAGCACAGATACGCAGTATTTT

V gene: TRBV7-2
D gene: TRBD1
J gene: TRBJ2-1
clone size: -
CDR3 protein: CASSLVGTGIYNEQFF
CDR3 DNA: TGTGCCAGCAGCTTAGTTGGGACAGGGATATACAATGAGCAGTTCTTC

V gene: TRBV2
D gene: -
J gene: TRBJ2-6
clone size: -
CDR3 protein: CASIRDSGANVLTF
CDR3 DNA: TGTGCCAGCATTCGGGACTCTGGGGCCAACGTCCTGACTTTC

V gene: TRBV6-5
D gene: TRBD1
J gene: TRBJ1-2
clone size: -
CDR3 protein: CASTLTGGSYGYTF
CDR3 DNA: TGTGCCAGCACCCTGACAGGGGGATCCTATGGCTACACCTTC

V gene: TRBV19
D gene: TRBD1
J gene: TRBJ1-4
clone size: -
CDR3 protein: CASSTDRAFSEKLFF
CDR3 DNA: TGTGCCAGTAGTACCGACAGGGCCTTCTCCGAAAAACTGTTTTTT

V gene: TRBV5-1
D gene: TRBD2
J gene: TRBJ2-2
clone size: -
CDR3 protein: CASSLAENTGELFF
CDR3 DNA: TGCGCCAGCAGCCTAGCGGAGAACACCGGGGAGCTGTTTTTT

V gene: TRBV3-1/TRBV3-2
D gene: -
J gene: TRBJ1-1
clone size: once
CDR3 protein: CASRSLNTEAFF
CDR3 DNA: TGTGCCAGCAGAAGCCTGAACACTGAAGCTTTCTTT

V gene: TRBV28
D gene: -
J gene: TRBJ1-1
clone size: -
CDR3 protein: CASTRGMNTEAFF
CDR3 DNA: TGTGCCAGCACAAGGGGCATGAACACTGAAGCTTTCTTT

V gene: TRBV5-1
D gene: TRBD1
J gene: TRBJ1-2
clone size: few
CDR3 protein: CASSRDRDYGYTF
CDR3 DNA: TGCGCCAGCAGCCGGGACAGGGACTATGGCTACACCTTC

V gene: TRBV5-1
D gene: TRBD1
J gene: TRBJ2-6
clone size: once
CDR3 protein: CASSLETGPRAGGANVLTF
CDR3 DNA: TGCGCCAGCAGCTTGGAGACAGGGCCCCGTGCGGGTGGGGCCAACGTCCTGACTTTC

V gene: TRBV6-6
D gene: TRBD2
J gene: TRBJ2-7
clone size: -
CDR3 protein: CASSYSGGRAGEQYF
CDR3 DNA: TGTGCCAGCAGTTACTCCGGCGGGAGGGCCGGCGAGCAGTACTTC

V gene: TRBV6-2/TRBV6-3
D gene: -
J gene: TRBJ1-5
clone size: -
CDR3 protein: CASSYSGVNQPQHF
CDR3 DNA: TGTGCCAGCAGTTACTCAGGGGTAAATCAGCCCCAGCATTTT

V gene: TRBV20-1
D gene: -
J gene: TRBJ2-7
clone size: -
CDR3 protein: CSASPGLYEQYF
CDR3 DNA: TGCAGTGCTAGTCCGGGACTTTACGAGCAGTACTTC